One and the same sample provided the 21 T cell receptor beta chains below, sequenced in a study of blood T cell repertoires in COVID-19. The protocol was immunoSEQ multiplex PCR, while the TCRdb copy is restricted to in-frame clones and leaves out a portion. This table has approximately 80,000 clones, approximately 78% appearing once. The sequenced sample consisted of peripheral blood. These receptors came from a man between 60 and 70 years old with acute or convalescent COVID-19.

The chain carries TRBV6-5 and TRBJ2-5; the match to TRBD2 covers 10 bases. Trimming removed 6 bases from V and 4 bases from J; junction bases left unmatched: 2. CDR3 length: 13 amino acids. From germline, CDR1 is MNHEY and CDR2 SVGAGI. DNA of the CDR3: TGTGCCAGCAGCTGGACTAGCGGAGAGACCCAGTACTTC. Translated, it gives CASSWTSGETQYF.

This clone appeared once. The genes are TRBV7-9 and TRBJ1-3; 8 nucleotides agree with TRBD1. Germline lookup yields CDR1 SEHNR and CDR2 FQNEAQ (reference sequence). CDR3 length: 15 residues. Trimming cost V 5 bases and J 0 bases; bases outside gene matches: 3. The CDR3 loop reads CASSPDRASGNTIYF. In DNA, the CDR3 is TGTGCCAGCAGCCCGGACAGGGCCTCTGGAAACACCATATATTTT.

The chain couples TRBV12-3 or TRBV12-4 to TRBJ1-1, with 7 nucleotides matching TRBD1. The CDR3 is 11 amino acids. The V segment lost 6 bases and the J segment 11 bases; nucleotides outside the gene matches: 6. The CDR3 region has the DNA TGTGCCAGCAGCTATGACAGGGTCGCTTTCTTT. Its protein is CASSYDRVAFF.

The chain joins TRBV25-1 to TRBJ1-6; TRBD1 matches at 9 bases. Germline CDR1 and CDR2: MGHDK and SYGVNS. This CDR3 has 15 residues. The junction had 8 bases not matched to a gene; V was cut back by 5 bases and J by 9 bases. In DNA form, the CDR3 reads TGTGCCAGCAGTCCACAGGGGGCGCAAGGTTCACCCCTCCACTTT. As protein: CASSPQGAQGSPLHF.

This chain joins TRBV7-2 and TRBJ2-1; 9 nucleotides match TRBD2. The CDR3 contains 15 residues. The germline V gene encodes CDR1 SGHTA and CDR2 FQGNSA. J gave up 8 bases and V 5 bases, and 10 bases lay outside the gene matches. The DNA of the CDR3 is TGTGCCAGCAGCCCTTTTGGTAGCGGGGGCGATGAGCAGTTCTTC. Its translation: CASSPFGSGGDEQFF.

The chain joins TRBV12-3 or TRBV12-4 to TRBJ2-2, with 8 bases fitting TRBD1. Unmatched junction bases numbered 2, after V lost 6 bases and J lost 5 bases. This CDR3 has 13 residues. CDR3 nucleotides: TGTGCCAGCAGAACAGGGGGGACCGGGGAGCTGTTTTTT. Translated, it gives CASRTGGTGELFF.

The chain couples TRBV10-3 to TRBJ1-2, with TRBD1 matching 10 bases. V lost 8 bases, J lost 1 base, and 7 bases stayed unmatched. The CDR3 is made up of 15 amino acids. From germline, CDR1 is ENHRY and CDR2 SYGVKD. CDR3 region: CAIGGTGVDNYGYTF. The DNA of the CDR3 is TGTGCCATCGGGGGGACAGGGGTGGATAACTATGGCTACACCTTC.

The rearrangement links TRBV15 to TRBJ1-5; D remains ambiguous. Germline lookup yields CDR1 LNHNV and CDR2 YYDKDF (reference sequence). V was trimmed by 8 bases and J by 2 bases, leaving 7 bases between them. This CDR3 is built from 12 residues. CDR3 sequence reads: CATWARNQPQHF. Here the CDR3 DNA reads TGTGCCACCTGGGCCCGCAATCAGCCCCAGCATTTT.

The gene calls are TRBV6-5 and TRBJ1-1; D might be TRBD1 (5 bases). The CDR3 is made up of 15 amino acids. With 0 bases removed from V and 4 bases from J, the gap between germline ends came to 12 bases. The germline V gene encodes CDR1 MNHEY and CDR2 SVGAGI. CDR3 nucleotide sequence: TGTGCCAGCAGTTACTCGATAAGGGGCCTCACTGAAGCTTTCTTT. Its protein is CASSYSIRGLTEAFF.

The chain's CDR3 is CASSLDSLREQYF. The CDR3 nucleotides are TGTGCCAGCAGCTTAGACAGCCTTCGAGAGCAGTACTTC. The chain has TRBV7-2 and TRBJ2-7, with D unresolved. The CDR3 length is 13 residues. The V gene's germline CDR1 is SGHTA and CDR2 FQGNSA. Between the trimmed V and J ends, which lost 1 base and 7 bases, there was a span of 11 bases.

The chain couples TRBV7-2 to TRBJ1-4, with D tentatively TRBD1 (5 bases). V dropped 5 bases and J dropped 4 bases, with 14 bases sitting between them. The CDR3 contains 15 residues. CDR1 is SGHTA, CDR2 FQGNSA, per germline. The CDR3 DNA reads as TGTGCCAGCAGCCTCAGCCCGGGGGATAATGAAAAACTGTTTTTT. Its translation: CASSLSPGDNEKLFF.

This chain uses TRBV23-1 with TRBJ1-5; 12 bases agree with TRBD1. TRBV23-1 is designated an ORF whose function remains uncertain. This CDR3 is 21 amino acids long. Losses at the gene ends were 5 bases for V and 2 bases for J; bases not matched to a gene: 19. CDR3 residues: CASSIRDRGLETKVGNQPQHF. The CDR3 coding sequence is TGCGCCAGCAGTATCCGGGACAGGGGGCTGGAGACAAAAGTCGGCAATCAGCCCCAGCATTTT.

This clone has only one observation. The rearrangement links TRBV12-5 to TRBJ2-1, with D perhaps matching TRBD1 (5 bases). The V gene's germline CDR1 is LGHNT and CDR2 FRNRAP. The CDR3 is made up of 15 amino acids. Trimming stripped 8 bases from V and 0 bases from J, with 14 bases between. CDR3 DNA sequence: TGTGCTAGTATCCTGGGGCTGAGCTCCTACAATGAGCAGTTCTTC. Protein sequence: CASILGLSSYNEQFF.

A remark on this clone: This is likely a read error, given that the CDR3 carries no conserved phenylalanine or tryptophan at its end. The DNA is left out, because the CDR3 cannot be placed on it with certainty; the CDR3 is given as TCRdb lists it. CDR3 loop: CASSTHGQTLG. The chain combines TRBV28 with TRBJ2-7; the table's D call, TRBD1, has no DNA check behind it. Counting both end residues, the CDR3 totals 11 amino acids. The germline gives CDR1 MDHEN, CDR2 SYDVKM.

In nucleotides, the CDR3 is TGTGCCAGCAGCCCCCGGCAGGGGGCAACTGAAGCTTTCTTT. Translating gives CASSPRQGATEAFF. This chain connects TRBV9 to TRBJ1-1; TRBD1 aligns across 8 bases. This CDR3 comprises 14 residues. The germline V gene has CDR1 SGDLS and CDR2 YYNGEE. J lost 5 bases, V lost 4 bases, and 7 bases had no gene match.

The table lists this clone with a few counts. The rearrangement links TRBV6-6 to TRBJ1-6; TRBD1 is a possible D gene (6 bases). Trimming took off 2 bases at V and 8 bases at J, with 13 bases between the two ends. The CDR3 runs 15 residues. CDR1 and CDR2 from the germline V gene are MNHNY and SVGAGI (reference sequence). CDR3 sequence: CASSYGTGKDSPLHF. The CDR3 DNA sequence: TGTGCCAGCAGTTACGGAACAGGGAAGGATTCACCCCTCCACTTT.

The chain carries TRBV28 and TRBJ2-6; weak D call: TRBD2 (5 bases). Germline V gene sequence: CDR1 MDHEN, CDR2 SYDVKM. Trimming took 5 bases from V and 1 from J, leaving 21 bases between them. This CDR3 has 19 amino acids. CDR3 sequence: CASSIPGGLLRSGANVLTF. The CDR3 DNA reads TGTGCCAGCAGTATCCCTGGAGGCCTGCTAAGGTCTGGGGCCAACGTCCTGACTTTC.

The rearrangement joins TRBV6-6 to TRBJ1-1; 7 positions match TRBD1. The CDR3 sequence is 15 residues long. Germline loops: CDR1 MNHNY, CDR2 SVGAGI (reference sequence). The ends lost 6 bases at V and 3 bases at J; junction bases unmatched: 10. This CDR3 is CASSTGARIDTEAFF. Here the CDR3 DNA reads TGTGCCAGCAGCACAGGGGCGCGAATCGACACTGAAGCTTTCTTT.

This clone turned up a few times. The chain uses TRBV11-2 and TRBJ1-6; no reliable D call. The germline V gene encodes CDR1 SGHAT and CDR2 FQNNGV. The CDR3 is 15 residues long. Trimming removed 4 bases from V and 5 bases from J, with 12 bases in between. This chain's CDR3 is CASSSYYGNNSPLHF. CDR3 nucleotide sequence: TGTGCCAGCAGCTCATACTACGGGAATAATTCACCCCTCCACTTT.

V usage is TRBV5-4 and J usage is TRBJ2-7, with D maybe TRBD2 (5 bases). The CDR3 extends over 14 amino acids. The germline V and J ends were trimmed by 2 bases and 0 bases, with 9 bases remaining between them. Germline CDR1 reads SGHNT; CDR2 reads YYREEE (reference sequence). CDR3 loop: CASSLSGDSYEQYF. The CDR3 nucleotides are TGTGCCAGCAGCTTAAGCGGCGACTCCTACGAGCAGTACTTC. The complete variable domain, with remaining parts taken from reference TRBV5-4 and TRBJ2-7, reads ETGVTQSPTHLIKTRGQQVTLRCSSQSGHNTVSWYQQALGQGPQFIFQYYREEENGRGNFPPRFSGLQFPNYSSELNVNALELDDSALYLCASSLSGDSYEQYFGPGTRLTVT.

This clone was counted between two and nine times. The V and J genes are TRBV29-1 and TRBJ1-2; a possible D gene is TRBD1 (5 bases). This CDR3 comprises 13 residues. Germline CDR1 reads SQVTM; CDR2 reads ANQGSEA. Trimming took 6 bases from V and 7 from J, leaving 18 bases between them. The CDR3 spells CSVAPGTLSGYTF. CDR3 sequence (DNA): TGCAGCGTAGCCCCGGGGACTCTAAGTGGCTACACCTTC. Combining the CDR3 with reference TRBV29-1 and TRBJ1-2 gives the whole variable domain SAVISQKPSRDICQRGTSLTIQCQVDSQVTMMFWYRQQPGQSLTLIATANQGSEATYESGFVIDKFPISRPNLTFSTLTVSNMSPEDSSIYLCSVAPGTLSGYTFGSGTRLTVV.